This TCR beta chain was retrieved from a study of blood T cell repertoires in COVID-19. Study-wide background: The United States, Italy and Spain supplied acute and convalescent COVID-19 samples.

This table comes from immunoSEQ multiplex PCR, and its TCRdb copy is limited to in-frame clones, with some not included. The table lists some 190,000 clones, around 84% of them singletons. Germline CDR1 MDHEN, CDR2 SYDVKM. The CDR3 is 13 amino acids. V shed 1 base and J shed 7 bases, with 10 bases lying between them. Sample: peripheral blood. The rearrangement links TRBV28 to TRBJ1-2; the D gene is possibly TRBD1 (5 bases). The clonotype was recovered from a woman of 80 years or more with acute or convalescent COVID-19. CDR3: CASSLLGASGYTF. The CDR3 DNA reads TGTGCCAGCAGTTTATTAGGGGCATCTGGCTACACCTTC.